This TCR beta chain was retrieved from a study of cytomegalovirus exposure and HLA in healthy donors. This CDR3 is 15 amino acids long. Germline loops: CDR1 MNHNY, CDR2 SVGAGI (reference sequence). V shed 5 bases and J 1 base; nucleotides not matched to a gene: 5. TCRdb keeps only in-frame clones here, not all; method: immunoSEQ multiplex PCR. The sample yields under 200,000 clones, 70% to 90% seen once. This rearrangement joins TRBV6-6 to TRBJ2-1, with 7 bases lining up with TRBD1. Sequenced: PBMCs. The clonotype originates from a young woman in good health and CMV-seronegative. Here the CDR3 DNA reads TGTGCCAGCAGTCCCGACAGGGCGTCCTACAATGAGCAGTTCTTC. Translation: CASSPDRASYNEQFF.